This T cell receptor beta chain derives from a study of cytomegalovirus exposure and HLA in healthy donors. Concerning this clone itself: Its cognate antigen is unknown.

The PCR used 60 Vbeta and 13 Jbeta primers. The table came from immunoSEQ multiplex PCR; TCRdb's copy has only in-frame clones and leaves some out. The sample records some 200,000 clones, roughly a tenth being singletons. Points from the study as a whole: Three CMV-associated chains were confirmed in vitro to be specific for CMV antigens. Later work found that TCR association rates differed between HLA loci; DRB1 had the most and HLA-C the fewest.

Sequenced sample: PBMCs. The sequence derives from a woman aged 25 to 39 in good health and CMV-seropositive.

CDR3: CASRVGQGPTETQYF. The CDR3 DNA reads as TGTGCCAGCAGAGTTGGACAGGGGCCAACAGAGACCCAGTACTTC. This chain connects TRBV9 to TRBJ2-5; 9 nucleotides match TRBD1. J lost 4 bases, V lost 5 bases, and 9 bases had no gene match. This CDR3 contains 15 residues. From germline, CDR1 is SGDLS and CDR2 YYNGEE.